The clone carrying this T cell receptor (beta chain) turned up a few times. Its target is not known. These data come from a study of cytomegalovirus exposure and HLA in healthy donors. Study summary: The early release's HLA-typed donors yielded roughly 85 million unique TCRs.

PCR employed 60 Vbeta and 13 Jbeta primers. The assay was immunoSEQ multiplex PCR, and TCRdb's table has in-frame clones only and misses some. The sample lists 200,000 or so clones, about 85% occurring once. The CDR3 length is 14 residues. The germline CDR1 and CDR2 sequences are ENHRY and SYGVKD. The ends lost 2 bases at V and 9 bases at J; junction bases unmatched: 7. Whole-study findings and limits: A likely sequencing artifact accounted for one observed cluster of highly shared sequence variants. Later analysis showed TCR association rates varying by HLA locus, highest for DRB1 and lowest for HLA-C.

Despite likely unrecorded immune exposures, the donors were nominally healthy at the time of sampling. The specimen was PBMCs. This chain links TRBV10-3 with TRBJ2-7; 10 bases map to TRBD1. This clonotype originated in a male donor in good health and CMV-seropositive. The CDR3 DNA follows: TGTGCCATCAGTGAGGACAGGGGGCGCTTAGTGCAGTACTTC. It yields the protein CAISEDRGRLVQYF.